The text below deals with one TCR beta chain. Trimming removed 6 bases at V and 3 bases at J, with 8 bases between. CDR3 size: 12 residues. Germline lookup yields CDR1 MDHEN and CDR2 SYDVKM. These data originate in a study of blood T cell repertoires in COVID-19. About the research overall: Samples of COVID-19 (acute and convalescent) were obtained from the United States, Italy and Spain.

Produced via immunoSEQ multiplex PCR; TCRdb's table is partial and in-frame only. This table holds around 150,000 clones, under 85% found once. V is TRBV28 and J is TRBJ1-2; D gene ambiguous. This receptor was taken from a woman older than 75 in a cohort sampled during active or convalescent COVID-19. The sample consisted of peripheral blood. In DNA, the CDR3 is TGTGCCAGCAGAGAGGGTGACTATGGCTACACCTTC. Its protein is CASREGDYGYTF.